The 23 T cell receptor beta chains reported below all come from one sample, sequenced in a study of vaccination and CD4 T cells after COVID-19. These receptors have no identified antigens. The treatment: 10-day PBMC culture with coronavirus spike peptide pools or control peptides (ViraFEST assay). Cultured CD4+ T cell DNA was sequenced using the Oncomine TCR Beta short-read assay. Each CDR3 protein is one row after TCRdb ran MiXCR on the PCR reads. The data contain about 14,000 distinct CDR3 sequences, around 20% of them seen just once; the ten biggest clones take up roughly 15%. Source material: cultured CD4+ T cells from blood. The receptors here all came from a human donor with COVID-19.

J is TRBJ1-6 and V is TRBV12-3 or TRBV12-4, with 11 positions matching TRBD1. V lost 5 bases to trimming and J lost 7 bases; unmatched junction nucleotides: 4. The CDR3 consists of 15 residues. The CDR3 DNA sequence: TGTGCCAGCAGTGCCCGGGACAGGGGGAATTCACCCCTCCACTTT. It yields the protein CASSARDRGNSPLHF.

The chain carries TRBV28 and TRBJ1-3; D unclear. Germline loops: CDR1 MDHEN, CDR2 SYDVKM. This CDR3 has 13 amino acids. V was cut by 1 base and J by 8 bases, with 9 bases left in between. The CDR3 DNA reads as TGTGCCAGCAGTTTATCTGGGGTTTACACCATATATTTT. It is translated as CASSLSGVYTIYF.

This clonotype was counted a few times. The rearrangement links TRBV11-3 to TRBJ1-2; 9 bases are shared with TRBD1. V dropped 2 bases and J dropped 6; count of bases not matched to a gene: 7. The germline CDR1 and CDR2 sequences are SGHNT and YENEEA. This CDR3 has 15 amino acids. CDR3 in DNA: TGTGCCAGCAGCTTAATAGAAGGGACAGGGAATGGCTACACCTTC. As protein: CASSLIEGTGNGYTF.

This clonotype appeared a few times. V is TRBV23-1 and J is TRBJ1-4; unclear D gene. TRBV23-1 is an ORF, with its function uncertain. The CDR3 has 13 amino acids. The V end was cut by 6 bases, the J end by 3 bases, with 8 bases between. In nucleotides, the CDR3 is TGCGCCAGCAGCAGGAGGGCTAATGAAAAACTGTTTTTT. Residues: CASSRRANEKLFF.

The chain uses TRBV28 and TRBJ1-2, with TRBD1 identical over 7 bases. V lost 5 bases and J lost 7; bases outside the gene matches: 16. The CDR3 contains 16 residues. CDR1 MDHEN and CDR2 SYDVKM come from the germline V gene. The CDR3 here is CASSDSQGRSYAGYTF. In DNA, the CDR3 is TGTGCCAGCAGTGACTCACAGGGGCGCTCGTATGCTGGCTACACCTTC.

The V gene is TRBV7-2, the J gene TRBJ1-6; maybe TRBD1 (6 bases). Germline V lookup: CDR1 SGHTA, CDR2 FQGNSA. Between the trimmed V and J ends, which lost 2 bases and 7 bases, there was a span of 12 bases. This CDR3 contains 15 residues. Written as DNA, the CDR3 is TGTGCCAGCAGCTTATCAGGGGTGGGAAATTCACCCCTCCACTTT. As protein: CASSLSGVGNSPLHF.

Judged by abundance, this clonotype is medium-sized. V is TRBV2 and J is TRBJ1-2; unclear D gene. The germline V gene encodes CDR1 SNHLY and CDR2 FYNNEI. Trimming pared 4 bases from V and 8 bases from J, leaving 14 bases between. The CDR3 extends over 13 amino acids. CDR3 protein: CASSVEGPGGYTF. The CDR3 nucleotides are TGTGCCAGCAGTGTCGAAGGGCCGGGAGGCTACACCTTC.

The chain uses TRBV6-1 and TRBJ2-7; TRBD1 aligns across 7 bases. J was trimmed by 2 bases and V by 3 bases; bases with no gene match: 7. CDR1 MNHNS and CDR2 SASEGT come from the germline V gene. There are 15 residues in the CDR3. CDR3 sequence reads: CASSDLDRAAYEQYF. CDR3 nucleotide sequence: TGTGCCAGCAGTGATCTTGACAGGGCGGCCTACGAGCAGTACTTC.

The CDR3 loop is CAWTRDRGHEQYF. The CDR3 DNA reads TGTGCCTGGACACGGGACAGGGGCCACGAGCAGTACTTC. V gene TRBV30 combines with J gene TRBJ2-7, with TRBD1 matching 10 bases. The CDR3 is 13 amino acids. Germline V gene sequence: CDR1 GTSNPN, CDR2 SVGIG (reference sequence). J was trimmed by 5 bases and V by 4 bases; bases with no gene match: 5.

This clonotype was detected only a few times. CDR3 DNA sequence: TGCGCCAGCAGCTCTACCTTGGACAGTCGAAATTCACCCCTCCACTTT. Translating it yields CASSSTLDSRNSPLHF. The genes are TRBV5-1 and TRBJ1-6; maybe TRBD1 (6 bases). Germline CDR1 and CDR2: SGHRS and YFSETQ. The CDR3 has 16 residues. Deletions cut 3 bases from V and 7 bases from J, with 17 bases between.

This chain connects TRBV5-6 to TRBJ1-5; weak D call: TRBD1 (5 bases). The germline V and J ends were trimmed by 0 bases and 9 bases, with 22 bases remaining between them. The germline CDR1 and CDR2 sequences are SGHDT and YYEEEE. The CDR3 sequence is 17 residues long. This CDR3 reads CASSLAPAGGGSRPQHF. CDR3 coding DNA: TGTGCCAGCAGCTTGGCCCCGGCAGGCGGGGGGTCTAGGCCCCAGCATTTT.

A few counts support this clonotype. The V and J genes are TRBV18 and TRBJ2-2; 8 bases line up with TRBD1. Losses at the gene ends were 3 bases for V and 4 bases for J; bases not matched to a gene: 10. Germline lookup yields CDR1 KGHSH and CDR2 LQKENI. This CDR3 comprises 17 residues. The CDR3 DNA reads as TGTGCCAGCTCACCTGTCGGCAGGGGGCCGATCACCGGGGAGCTGTTTTTT. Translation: CASSPVGRGPITGELFF.

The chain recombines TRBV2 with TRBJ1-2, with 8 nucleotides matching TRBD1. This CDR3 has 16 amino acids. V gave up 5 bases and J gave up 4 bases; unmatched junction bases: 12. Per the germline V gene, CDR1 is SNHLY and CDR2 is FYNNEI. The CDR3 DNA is TGTGCCAGCAGTCCACGGACAGGGACGGTTGGCTATGGCTACACCTTC. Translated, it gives CASSPRTGTVGYGYTF.

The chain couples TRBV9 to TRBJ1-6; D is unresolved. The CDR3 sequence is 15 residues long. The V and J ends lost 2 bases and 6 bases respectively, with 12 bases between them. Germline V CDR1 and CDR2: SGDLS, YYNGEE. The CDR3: CASSVEGAGNSPLHF. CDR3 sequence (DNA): TGTGCCAGCAGCGTGGAGGGCGCTGGTAATTCACCCCTCCACTTT.

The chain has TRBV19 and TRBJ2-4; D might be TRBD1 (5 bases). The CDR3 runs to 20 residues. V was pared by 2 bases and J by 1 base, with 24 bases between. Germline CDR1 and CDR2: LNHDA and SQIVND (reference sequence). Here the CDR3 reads CASSIRQIFSDLLAKNIQYF. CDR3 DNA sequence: TGTGCCAGTAGTATACGACAGATCTTTTCTGACCTGCTGGCCAAAAACATTCAGTACTTC.

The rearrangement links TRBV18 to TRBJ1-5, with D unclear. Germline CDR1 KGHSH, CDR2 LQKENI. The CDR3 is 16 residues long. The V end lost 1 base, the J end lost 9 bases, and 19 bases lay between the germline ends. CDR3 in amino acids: CASSPQNLGGLRPQHF. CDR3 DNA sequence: TGTGCCAGCTCACCACAGAATTTAGGAGGTTTGAGGCCCCAGCATTTT.

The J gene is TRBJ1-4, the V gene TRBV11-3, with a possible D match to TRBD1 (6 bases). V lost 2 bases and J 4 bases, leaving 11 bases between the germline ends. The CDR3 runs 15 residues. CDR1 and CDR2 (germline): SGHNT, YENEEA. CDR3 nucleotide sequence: TGTGCCAGCAGCTTACGGAAGGGGGTTAATGAAAAACTGTTTTTT. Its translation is CASSLRKGVNEKLFF.

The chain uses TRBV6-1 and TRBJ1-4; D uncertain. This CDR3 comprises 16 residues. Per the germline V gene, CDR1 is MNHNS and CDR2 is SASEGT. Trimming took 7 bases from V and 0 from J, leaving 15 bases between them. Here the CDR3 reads CASNSRSKATNEKLFF. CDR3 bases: TGTGCCAGCAATAGCAGGTCAAAGGCAACTAATGAAAAACTGTTTTTT.

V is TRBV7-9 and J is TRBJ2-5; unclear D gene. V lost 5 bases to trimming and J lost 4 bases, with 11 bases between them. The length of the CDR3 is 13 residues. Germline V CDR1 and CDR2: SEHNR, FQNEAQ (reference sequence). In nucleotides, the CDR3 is TGTGCCAGCAGCCTGGACCACGGAGAGACCCAGTACTTC. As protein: CASSLDHGETQYF. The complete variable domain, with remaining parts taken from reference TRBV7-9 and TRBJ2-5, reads DTGVSQNPRHKITKRGQNVTFRCDPISEHNRLYWYRQTLGQGPEFLTYFQNEAQLEKSRLLSDRFSAERPKGSFSTLEIQRTEQGDSAMYLCASSLDHGETQYFGPGTRLLVL.

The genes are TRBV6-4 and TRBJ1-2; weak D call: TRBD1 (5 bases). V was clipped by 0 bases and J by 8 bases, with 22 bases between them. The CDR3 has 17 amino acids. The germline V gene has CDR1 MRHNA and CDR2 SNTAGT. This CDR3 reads CASSDSWDPAVSSGYTF. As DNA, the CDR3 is TGTGCCAGCAGTGACTCATGGGACCCAGCCGTTTCGTCGGGCTACACCTTC.

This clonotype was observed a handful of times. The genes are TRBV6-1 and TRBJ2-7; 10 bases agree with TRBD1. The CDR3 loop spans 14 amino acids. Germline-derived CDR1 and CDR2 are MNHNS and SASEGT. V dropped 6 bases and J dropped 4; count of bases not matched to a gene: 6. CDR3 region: CASRPGQGFYEQYF. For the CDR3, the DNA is TGTGCCAGCAGACCGGGACAGGGGTTTTACGAGCAGTACTTC.

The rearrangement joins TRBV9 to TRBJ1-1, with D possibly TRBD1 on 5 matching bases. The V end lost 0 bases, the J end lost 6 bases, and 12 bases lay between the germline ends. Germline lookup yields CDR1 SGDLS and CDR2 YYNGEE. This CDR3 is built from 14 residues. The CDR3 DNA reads TGTGCCAGCAGCGTAGACGGGGGGGTCCCTGAAGCTTTCTTT. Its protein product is CASSVDGGVPEAFF.

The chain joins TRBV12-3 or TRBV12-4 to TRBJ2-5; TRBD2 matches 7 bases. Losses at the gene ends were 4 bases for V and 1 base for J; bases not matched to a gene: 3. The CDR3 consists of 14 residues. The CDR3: CASSWGTIQETQYF. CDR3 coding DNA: TGTGCCAGCAGTTGGGGGACTATCCAAGAGACCCAGTACTTC.